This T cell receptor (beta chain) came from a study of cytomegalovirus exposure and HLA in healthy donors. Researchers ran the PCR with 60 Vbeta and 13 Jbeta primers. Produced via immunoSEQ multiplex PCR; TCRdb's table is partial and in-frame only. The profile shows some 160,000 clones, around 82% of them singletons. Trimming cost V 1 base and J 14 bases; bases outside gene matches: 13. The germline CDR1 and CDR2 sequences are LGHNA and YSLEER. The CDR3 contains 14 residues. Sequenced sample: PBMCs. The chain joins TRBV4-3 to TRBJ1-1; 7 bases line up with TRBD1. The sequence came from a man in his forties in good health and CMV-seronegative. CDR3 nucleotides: TGCGCCAGCAGCCAAGCCCTCAACCGGGACAGCTTCTTCTTT. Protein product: CASSQALNRDSFFF.